These 29 T cell receptor beta chains were sequenced from one sample in a study of beta chain features in type 1 diabetes. Sequenced material consisted of expressed TCRB transcripts (all of the isolated RNA was reverse transcribed). TCRdb's table, derived via immunoSEQ multiplex PCR, lists solely in-frame clones and lacks some. There are 300,000 to 400,000 clones in the sample; around an eighth occur only once, and 0.015% lies in the top ten. Study-wide results and limits: Type 1 diabetes patients had TCRB CDR3s that were shorter (moderately but significantly so) in all four CD4+ subsets.

The antigens of these receptors remain unknown. What was sequenced was naive CD4+ T cells from blood. These receptors were taken from a woman between 18 and 29 years old with type 1 diabetes.

The chain joins TRBV4-3 to TRBJ2-4, with 7 bases identical to TRBD1. The DNA end favors TRBJ2-6, so the J call may be wrong. The CDR3 has 16 residues. Germline CDR1 reads LGHNA; CDR2 reads YSLEER. The CDR3 here is CASSPTGRSGANVLTF. The CDR3 DNA follows: TGCGCCAGCAGCCCGACAGGGCGCTCTGGGGCCAACGTCCTGACTTTC.

V is TRBV30 and J is TRBJ1-2, with D perhaps TRBD1 (6 bases). Germline V gene lookup returns CDR1 GTSNPN and CDR2 SVGIG (reference sequence). CDR3 size: 13 residues. V lost 0 bases and J lost 6, with 11 bases in between. This CDR3 reads CAWSVGTLDGYTF. CDR3 sequence (DNA): TGTGCCTGGAGTGTCGGGACACTGGATGGCTACACCTTC.

This clone has a handful of counts. The chain employs TRBV2 and TRBJ1-1; D gene uncertain. V was cut by 1 base and J by 6 bases, with 6 bases left in between. Germline CDR1 reads SNHLY; CDR2 reads FYNNEI. CDR3 length: 12 residues. The CDR3 bases are TGTGCCAGCAGTGAAGGTATAGCTGAAGCTTTCTTT. Translation gives CASSEGIAEAFF.

In this sample, this clone turned up a few times. This chain joins TRBV13 and TRBJ2-1; the match to TRBD2 covers 12 bases. The CDR3 consists of 14 residues. Looked up from germline, CDR1 is PRHDT and CDR2 is FYEKMQ (reference sequence). Trimming removed 3 bases from V and 15 bases from J; junction bases left unmatched: 9. The CDR3 here is CASSFGPSGRAWFF. The CDR3 DNA reads TGTGCCAGCAGCTTTGGGCCTAGCGGGAGGGCTTGGTTCTTC.

The chain links TRBV5-5 to TRBJ2-2, with a possible D match to TRBD2 (5 bases). The CDR3 covers 14 residues. V lost 1 base to trimming and J lost 6 bases, with 10 bases between them. Germline V gives CDR1 SGHKS, CDR2 YYEKEE (reference sequence). CDR3 amino acids: CASSLPRESGELFF. CDR3 bases: TGTGCCAGCAGCTTGCCTAGGGAGTCCGGGGAGCTGTTTTTT.

This sequence joins TRBV7-9 and TRBJ2-7; TRBD2 agrees at 12 bases. CDR1 is SEHNR, CDR2 FQNEAQ, per germline (reference sequence). J was trimmed by 7 bases and V by 5 bases; bases with no gene match: 12. The CDR3 is 16 residues long. The CDR3 nucleotides are TGTGCCAGCAGCCAAACCGGGACTAGCGGGCGTGAAGAGCAGTACTTC. Its protein product is CASSQTGTSGREEQYF.

This clone has more than one count but fewer than ten. The chain carries TRBV11-2 and TRBJ1-1; D possibly corresponds to TRBD1 (5 bases). This CDR3 has 16 amino acids. V gave up 2 bases and J gave up 0 bases, with 13 bases separating them. Germline CDR1 SGHAT, CDR2 FQNNGV. This chain's CDR3 is CASSLRPDRLNTEAFF. The CDR3 nucleotides are TGTGCCAGCAGCTTACGGCCTGACAGATTGAACACTGAAGCTTTCTTT.

J is TRBJ2-5 and V is TRBV2; the match to TRBD2 covers 9 bases. The CDR3 is 16 residues long. Germline assignment: CDR1 SNHLY and CDR2 FYNNEI. V lost 6 bases to trimming and J lost 4 bases; unmatched junction nucleotides: 12. The CDR3 DNA sequence: TGTGCCAGCAGACAAAGCCCGACTAGCGGCAGAGAGACCCAGTACTTC. Amino acids: CASRQSPTSGRETQYF.

The V and J genes are TRBV11-2 and TRBJ2-7; TRBD2 might be the D (7 bases). V was shortened by 5 bases and J by 4 bases, with 21 bases between the two germline ends. There are 16 residues in the CDR3. Germline CDR1 SGHAT, CDR2 FQNNGV. The CDR3 region is CASSTPREGDRYEQYV. The CDR3, as DNA: TGTGCCAGCAGCACCCCGAGGGAGGGGGATAGGTACGAGCAGTACGTC.

This sequence joins TRBV2 and TRBJ1-4; a weak D match, TRBD1 (5 bases). V was pared by 1 base and J by 10 bases, with 16 bases between. CDR1 and CDR2 (germline): SNHLY, FYNNEI. The CDR3 sequence is 15 residues long. CDR3: CASSEEAGRIVKLFF. In DNA form, the CDR3 reads TGTGCCAGCAGTGAAGAGGCAGGGCGGATCGTAAAACTGTTTTTT.

The rearrangement joins TRBV19 to TRBJ2-5; D may be TRBD1 (6 bases). V lost 5 bases to trimming and J lost 0 bases, with 13 bases between them. This CDR3 has 15 residues. From germline, CDR1 is LNHDA and CDR2 SQIVND (reference sequence). In nucleotides, the CDR3 is TGTGCCAGTAGTGGCGGACAGCTCTACCAAGAGACCCAGTACTTC. Protein product: CASSGGQLYQETQYF.

The CDR3 coding sequence is TGTGCCTGGAGGGACAGGGGGCACGACTATGGCTACACCTTC. It is translated as CAWRDRGHDYGYTF. The J gene is TRBJ1-2, the V gene TRBV30; TRBD1 aligns across 11 bases. Germline V gene data show CDR1 as GTSNPN and CDR2 as SVGIG (reference sequence). After removal of 3 bases from V and 3 bases from J, the junction contained 3 bases not matched to a gene. The CDR3 totals 14 residues.

This clone was detected a few times. One end of the junction is discordant with germline, which a read error may explain. The rearrangement joins TRBV19 to TRBJ1-2; D remains ambiguous. Looked up from germline, CDR1 is LNHDA and CDR2 is SQIVND (reference sequence). The CDR3 is 14 amino acids. CDR3 bases: TGTGCCAGTAGCATAGTCCGTCGGGACTATGGCTACACCTTC. Protein: CASSIVRRDYGYTF. Supplemented by reference TRBV19 and TRBJ1-2, the full variable domain reads DGGITQSPKYLFRKEGQNVTLSCEQNLNHDAMYWYRQDPGQGLRLIYYSQIVNDFQKGDIAEGYSVSREKKESFPLTVTSAQKNPTAFYLCASSIVRRDYGYTFGSGTRLTVV.

The chain joins TRBV4-3 to TRBJ1-1; tentatively, D is TRBD1 (5 bases). This CDR3 contains 16 residues. Germline CDR1 reads LGHNA; CDR2 reads YSLEER. Trimming removed 3 bases at V and 3 bases at J, with 17 bases between. CDR3 loop: CASSHYLGGGDTEAFF. The CDR3 nucleotides are TGCGCCAGCAGCCACTACCTGGGGGGTGGTGACACTGAAGCTTTCTTT.

The chain is built from TRBV6-5 and TRBJ1-1; 9 bases align to TRBD1. Trimming removed 4 bases from V and 1 base from J; junction bases left unmatched: 4. CDR1 is MNHEY, CDR2 SVGAGI, per germline. The CDR3 consists of 15 residues. The CDR3 nucleotides read TGTGCCAGCAGTTCCCAGGGACAGGGGAACACTGAAGCTTTCTTT. Residues: CASSSQGQGNTEAFF.

This clone has only a few counts. The CDR3 reads CAWSGGDSPRSTF. CDR3 bases: TGTGCCTGGAGTGGCGGGGACAGTCCGAGAAGCACCTTC. The rearrangement uses TRBV30 and TRBJ1-2; 7 nucleotides align to TRBD1. The CDR3 runs 13 residues. Germline CDR1 GTSNPN, CDR2 SVGIG (reference sequence). J was trimmed by 13 bases and V by 1 base; bases with no gene match: 12.

The genes are TRBV4-1 and TRBJ2-1, with TRBD2 identical over 10 bases. Germline V CDR1 and CDR2: MGHRA, YSYEKL. The CDR3 is 15 amino acids. V lost 6 bases and J lost 5; bases outside the gene matches: 7. The CDR3 sequence is CASSPGLADDNEQFF. The CDR3 DNA follows: TGCGCCAGCAGTCCAGGACTAGCGGACGACAATGAGCAGTTCTTC.

The table lists this clone with a few counts. This chain uses TRBV29-1 with TRBJ2-3; D possibly corresponds to TRBD2 (7 bases). Germline V gene data show CDR1 as SQVTM and CDR2 as ANQGSEA. Deletions cut 0 bases from V and 5 bases from J, with 15 bases between. CDR3 size: 15 residues. CDR3 protein: CSVEEGGGVGDTQYF. The DNA of the CDR3 is TGCAGCGTTGAAGAAGGAGGGGGGGTTGGAGATACGCAGTATTTT.

This clone was recorded a few times. V usage is TRBV19 and J usage is TRBJ1-2; maybe TRBD1 (5 bases). Germline V CDR1 and CDR2: LNHDA, SQIVND (reference sequence). The ends were cut back, 8 bases at V and 7 bases at J, with 17 bases in the middle. This CDR3 has 13 amino acids. The CDR3 nucleotides read TGTGCCAGTTCCCGGGTTTCGGGGGGTGGCTACACCTTC. This gives the protein CASSRVSGGGYTF.

The V and J genes are TRBV18 and TRBJ2-5; TRBD1 aligns across 7 bases. Germline trimming cut 3 bases from V and 2 bases from J; bases unmatched to any gene: 9. CDR3 length: 16 residues. CDR1 and CDR2 from the germline V gene are KGHSH and LQKENI. CDR3 sequence: CASSPFQGEGQETQYF. The CDR3 region has the DNA TGTGCCAGCTCACCGTTCCAGGGGGAAGGACAAGAGACCCAGTACTTC.

V and J are TRBV5-8 and TRBJ2-5; D remains unclear. This CDR3 contains 17 residues. Germline loops: CDR1 SGHTS, CDR2 YDEGEE. The V and J ends lost 2 bases and 2 bases respectively, with 19 bases between them. CDR3 bases: TGTGCCAGCAGCTTAGGAACCCTTATCGGAGAGCAAGAGACCCAGTACTTC. It encodes CASSLGTLIGEQETQYF.

The rearrangement uses TRBV18 and TRBJ2-1, with 11 nucleotides matching TRBD1. The CDR3 spans 15 residues. Germline V gene data show CDR1 as KGHSH and CDR2 as LQKENI. With 6 bases clipped from V and 8 bases from J, the junction kept 9 bases outside the gene matches. CDR3 amino acids: CASSRGQGAGYEQFF. The CDR3 nucleotides read TGTGCCAGCTCGCGCGGACAGGGGGCTGGATATGAGCAGTTCTTC.

The chain combines TRBV18 with TRBJ1-5, with TRBD1 matching over 7 bases. This CDR3 has 13 amino acids. Germline V gene data show CDR1 as KGHSH and CDR2 as LQKENI. Losses at the gene ends were 6 bases for V and 5 bases for J; bases not matched to a gene: 4. This CDR3 reads CASSDTGDQPQHF. The CDR3 bases are TGTGCCAGCTCCGACACAGGGGATCAGCCCCAGCATTTT.

This clone was observed a handful of times. The chain links TRBV7-9 to TRBJ2-2; D ambiguous. The germline CDR1 and CDR2 sequences are SEHNR and FQNEAQ (reference sequence). With 5 bases removed from V and 6 bases from J, the gap between germline ends came to 4 bases. The CDR3 sequence is 11 residues long. The CDR3 loop is CASSPAGELFF. The CDR3, as DNA: TGTGCCAGCAGCCCTGCCGGGGAGCTGTTTTTT. Filled out from reference TRBV7-9 and TRBJ2-2, the complete variable domain reads DTGVSQNPRHKITKRGQNVTFRCDPISEHNRLYWYRQTLGQGPEFLTYFQNEAQLEKSRLLSDRFSAERPKGSFSTLEIQRTEQGDSAMYLCASSPAGELFFGEGSRLTVL.

The table lists this clone with a few counts. This chain links TRBV11-1 with TRBJ1-1, with D hard to call. V lost 5 bases, J lost 9 bases, and 13 bases lay in between. This CDR3 has 12 amino acids. The V gene's germline CDR1 is SGHAT and CDR2 FQDESV (reference sequence). The CDR3 reads CASSHRSVKAFF. Written as DNA, the CDR3 is TGTGCCAGCAGCCACCGAAGCGTGAAAGCTTTCTTT. The entire variable domain, with the rest obtained from reference TRBV11-1 and TRBJ1-1, is as follows: EAEVAQSPRYKITEKSQAVAFWCDPISGHATLYWYRQILGQGPELLVQFQDESVVDDSQLPKDRFSAERLKGVDSTLKIQPAELGDSAMYLCASSHRSVKAFFGQGTRLTVV.

In DNA form, the CDR3 reads TGTGCCAGCAGTTACGGGCAGCCGGGGTCTCAGTACTTC. The encoded protein is CASSYGQPGSQYF. V and J are TRBV6-6 and TRBJ2-4; D may be TRBD2 (5 bases). Trimming cost V 2 bases and J 12 bases, with 14 bases left between them. CDR3 size: 13 residues. The V gene's germline CDR1 is MNHNY and CDR2 SVGAGI (reference sequence).

Details on this clone: In the same sample, other DNA sequences code for this CDR3. The chain links TRBV18 to TRBJ1-1; TRBD1 matches 7 bases. This CDR3 spans 13 amino acids. Germline CDR1 and CDR2: KGHSH and LQKENI. V was pared by 3 bases and J by 3 bases, with 1 base of the junction left unmatched. CDR3 in DNA: TGTGCCAGCTCACCCGACAGGGACACTGAAGCTTTCTTT. Amino acid sequence: CASSPDRDTEAFF.

This clone came up a few times. This same CDR3 is encoded by further DNA sequences in the sample. The V gene is TRBV7-2, the J gene TRBJ2-7; 9 nucleotides agree with TRBD1. This CDR3 contains 15 residues. CDR1 SGHTA and CDR2 FQGNSA come from the germline V gene. J lost 2 bases, V lost 1 base, and 3 bases had no gene match. DNA for the CDR3: TGTGCCAGCAGCTTAGAAGGGACAGGGACCTACGAGCAGTACTTC. Protein: CASSLEGTGTYEQYF.

The table lists this clone with a few counts. J is TRBJ2-1 and V is TRBV2; D is uncertain. Germline CDR1 is SNHLY and CDR2 is FYNNEI. The germline V and J ends were trimmed by 3 bases and 10 bases, with 10 bases remaining between them. CDR3 length equals 12 residues. The CDR3: CASSDVIGEQFF. In DNA form, the CDR3 reads TGTGCCAGCAGTGATGTAATCGGGGAGCAGTTCTTC. The full variable domain, with the rest looked up from reference TRBV2 and TRBJ2-1, is EPEVTQTPSHQVTQMGQEVILRCVPISNHLYFYWYRQILGQKVEFLVSFYNNEISEKSEIFDDQFSVERPDGSNFTLKIRSTKLEDSAMYFCASSDVIGEQFFGPGTRLTVL.